What follows are 23 T cell receptor beta chains derived from one specimen sequenced in a study of regulatory T cells in long-lasting Graves disease. Time point reported: newly diagnosed GD, antithyroid drugs for less than 3 months. After RNA was extracted from PBMCs, the TCR library was made from it. For TCR beta, libraries came from iRepertoire HTBI primers and Arm-PCR of CDR3 regions. TCRdb used MiXCR to reprocess the multiplex PCR reads, holding one entry per CDR3 protein. The data hold about 540,000 distinct CDR3 sequences, with roughly 14% observed a single time. This same sample was also taken into another study, of T cells in Graves' hyperthyroidism and ophthalmopathy.

This sample comprised peripheral blood mononuclear cells (PBMCs), obtained at new diagnosis, from a patient treated with antithyroid drugs. All receptors derive from a man aged 25 to 40 with Graves disease.

This clonotype was recorded at least ten times. V gene TRBV6-1 combines with J gene TRBJ2-7, with 10 nucleotides matching TRBD1. The CDR3 totals 15 residues. Trimming at V came to 7 bases and at J to 2 bases, leaving 8 bases not matched to a gene. CDR1 MNHNS and CDR2 SASEGT come from the germline V gene. The CDR3 protein is CASTTGGQGAYEQYF. DNA for the CDR3: TGTGCCAGCACCACCGGAGGACAGGGGGCCTACGAGCAGTACTTC.

This clonotype was recorded many times. V and J are TRBV5-1 and TRBJ2-7, with 7 bases aligning to TRBD2. The CDR3 loop spans 14 amino acids. V gave up 3 bases and J gave up 9 bases; unmatched junction bases: 12. Germline loops: CDR1 SGHRS, CDR2 YFSETQ. The CDR3 coding sequence is TGCGCCAGCAGCTCGGGGGAGGGTAGAGTACGGCAGTACTTC. It translates to CASSSGEGRVRQYF.

This clonotype came up many times. The chain combines TRBV12-3 or TRBV12-4 with TRBJ2-1, with 14 nucleotides matching TRBD2. This CDR3 is built from 16 residues. The V segment lost 5 bases and the J segment 8 bases; nucleotides outside the gene matches: 8. Here the CDR3 reads CASSLTSGRAIDEQFF. In DNA, the CDR3 is TGTGCCAGCAGTCTGACTAGCGGGAGGGCAATAGATGAGCAGTTCTTC.

The rearrangement uses TRBV20-1 and TRBJ1-5; the match to TRBD1 covers 9 bases. V gave up 6 bases and J gave up 2 bases; unmatched junction bases: 5. CDR1 is DFQATT, CDR2 SNEGSKA, per germline (reference sequence). This CDR3 has 14 residues. CDR3 sequence: CSAWTGDGNQPQHF. CDR3 DNA: TGCAGTGCGTGGACAGGGGATGGCAATCAGCCCCAGCATTTT.

This clonotype was counted at least ten times. The chain uses TRBV5-1 and TRBJ2-7; TRBD2 matches 14 bases. J was trimmed by 2 bases and V by 4 bases; bases with no gene match: 17. CDR3 length: 20 amino acids. Germline V gives CDR1 SGHRS, CDR2 YFSETQ. The CDR3 DNA reads TGCGCCAGCAGCAAAGCGCGGGCGGGACTAGCGGGAGACTGGGCCTACGAGCAGTACTTC. Its protein product is CASSKARAGLAGDWAYEQYF.

V usage is TRBV7-2 and J usage is TRBJ1-6; a possible D gene is TRBD1 (6 bases). This CDR3 has 15 amino acids. V lost 1 base and J 10 bases, leaving 14 bases between the germline ends. Germline V CDR1 and CDR2: SGHTA, FQGNSA. As DNA, the CDR3 is TGTGCCAGCAGCTTAGAGGGGGGGAGCTGGTCACCCCTCCACTTT. Translated: CASSLEGGSWSPLHF.

In this sample, this clonotype turned up a few times. J is TRBJ2-7 and V is TRBV6-1; possibly TRBD1 for D (6 bases). V gave up 5 bases and J gave up 5 bases, with 22 bases separating them. CDR1 is MNHNS and CDR2 is SASEGT in the germline V gene. This CDR3 is built from 16 residues. Here the CDR3 reads CASSTGRGRFLNEQYF. The CDR3 nucleotides are TGTGCCAGCAGTACTGGCAGGGGACGGTTCTTGAACGAGCAGTACTTC.

At least ten counts were recorded for this clonotype. The gene calls are TRBV11-2 and TRBJ2-4, with D possibly TRBD2 on 7 matching bases. Germline assignment: CDR1 SGHAT and CDR2 FQNNGV. The CDR3 length is 17 residues. V lost 2 bases, J lost 2 bases, and 16 bases lay in between. The CDR3: CASSLSPRGATKNIQYF. For the CDR3, the DNA is TGTGCCAGCAGCTTAAGCCCCCGGGGGGCGACCAAAAACATTCAGTACTTC. The whole variable domain, filled in from reference TRBV11-2 and TRBJ2-4, reads EAGVAQSPRYKIIEKRQSVAFWCNPISGHATLYWYQQILGQGPKLLIQFQNNGVVDDSQLPKDRFSAERLKGVDSTLKIQPAKLEDSAVYLCASSLSPRGATKNIQYFGAGTRLSVL.

Regarding this clonotype: A far larger clone is a single base away, which makes a read error likely. V gene TRBV11-2 combines with J gene TRBJ1-1; 7 bases align to TRBD1. This CDR3 region has 15 residues. Germline CDR1 and CDR2: SGHAT and FQNNGV. CDR3 sequence: CASSRPGQMNTEASF. The CDR3 bases are TGCGCCAGCAGCCGACCGGGACAGATGAACACTGAAGCTTCCTTT.

The chain joins TRBV4-1 to TRBJ2-7; D may be TRBD2 (7 bases). V gave up 6 bases and J gave up 0 bases, with 21 bases separating them. The CDR3 runs 17 residues. In germline, CDR1 is MGHRA, CDR2 YSYEKL. This CDR3 reads CASRGGLPGPSSYEQYF. CDR3 sequence (DNA): TGCGCCAGCAGGGGGGGGCTACCGGGACCGAGCTCCTACGAGCAGTACTTC.

This clonotype was found many times. The rearrangement links TRBV5-1 to TRBJ2-1, with D perhaps matching TRBD1 (5 bases). The V end was cut by 0 bases, the J end by 7 bases, with 14 bases between. Germline CDR1 SGHRS, CDR2 YFSETQ. This CDR3 comprises 15 residues. This CDR3 reads CASSLVAGPLNEQFF. CDR3 in DNA: TGCGCCAGCAGCTTGGTAGCAGGGCCCTTAAATGAGCAGTTCTTC. The full variable domain, completed using reference TRBV5-1 and TRBJ2-1, is KAGVTQTPRYLIKTRGQQVTLSCSPISGHRSVSWYQQTPGQGLQFLFEYFSETQRNKGNFPGRFSGRQFSNSRSEMNVSTLELGDSALYLCASSLVAGPLNEQFFGPGTRLTVL.

This clonotype was seen a few times. The rearrangement joins TRBV24-1 to TRBJ2-3, with 9 bases that match TRBD1. The CDR3 spans 17 residues. Trimming took 5 bases from V and 0 from J; bases not matched to a gene: 8. Germline V gene sequence: CDR1 KGHDR, CDR2 SFDVKD. The CDR3 coding sequence is TGTGCCACCAGTGCCCCCGGGGACAGGGCTAGCACAGATACGCAGTATTTT. It translates to CATSAPGDRASTDTQYF.

Only a few counts were recorded for this clonotype. The CDR3 here is CASSLSTDTDTQYF. The CDR3, as DNA: TGTGCCAGCAGCTTATCGACAGACACAGATACGCAGTATTTT. The chain combines TRBV7-9 with TRBJ2-3, with a tentative D call TRBD1 (5 bases). Germline V lookup: CDR1 SEHNR, CDR2 FQNEAQ (reference sequence). V lost 2 bases to trimming and J lost 2 bases, with 8 bases between them. This CDR3 has 14 amino acids.

The chain has TRBV6-6 and TRBJ2-2, with no clear D. V gave up 0 bases and J gave up 0 bases, with 8 bases separating them. Germline V gives CDR1 MNHNY, CDR2 SVGAGI (reference sequence). CDR3 length: 16 amino acids. CDR3 nucleotide sequence: TGTGCCAGCAGTTACTCGTTTCACACGAACACCGGGGAGCTGTTTTTT. It codes for CASSYSFHTNTGELFF.

In its sample, this clonotype was seen a few times. The chain couples TRBV6-1 to TRBJ1-6, with 7 bases matching TRBD1. The CDR3 is made up of 15 amino acids. In germline, CDR1 is MNHNS, CDR2 SASEGT. The J segment lost 7 bases and the V segment lost 6 bases, leaving 9 bases of the junction unmatched. This CDR3 is CASRKSGTENSPLHF. The CDR3 DNA reads as TGTGCCAGCAGAAAATCCGGGACAGAGAATTCACCCCTCCACTTT.

Many counts were recorded for this clonotype. The chain recombines TRBV20-1 with TRBJ2-1, with 7 bases lining up with TRBD1. Germline V CDR1 and CDR2: DFQATT, SNEGSKA (reference sequence). The length of the CDR3 is 15 residues. The V gene end was trimmed by 6 bases and the J gene end by 9 bases; junction bases not matched to a gene: 17. DNA of the CDR3: TGCAGTGCACCGCCGGGACAGAGTACCAATGCTGAGCAGTTCTTC. The encoded protein is CSAPPGQSTNAEQFF.

This clonotype was seen ten or more times. The chain couples TRBV5-1 to TRBJ2-7; perhaps TRBD2 as D (6 bases). This CDR3 has 14 residues. Trimming removed 0 bases from V and 3 bases from J, with 10 bases in between. The germline gives CDR1 SGHRS, CDR2 YFSETQ. The DNA of the CDR3 is TGCGCCAGCAGCTTGGAGAGGGGAGGCTACGAGCAGTACTTC. This codes for CASSLERGGYEQYF. Drawing the rest from reference TRBV5-1 and TRBJ2-7, the complete variable domain is KAGVTQTPRYLIKTRGQQVTLSCSPISGHRSVSWYQQTPGQGLQFLFEYFSETQRNKGNFPGRFSGRQFSNSRSEMNVSTLELGDSALYLCASSLERGGYEQYFGPGTRLTVT.

The rearrangement joins TRBV29-1 to TRBJ2-1; maybe TRBD2 (6 bases). There are 13 residues in the CDR3. With 4 bases removed from V and 8 bases from J, the gap between germline ends came to 15 bases. Looked up from germline, CDR1 is SQVTM and CDR2 is ANQGSEA. DNA of the CDR3: TGCAGCGTTGTAGAGATCGGGAGCCATGAGCAGTTCTTC. It encodes CSVVEIGSHEQFF.

The sample holds many counts of this clonotype. The chain combines TRBV25-1 with TRBJ1-1; 10 nucleotides match TRBD1. V gave up 4 bases and J gave up 1 base; unmatched junction bases: 12. From germline, CDR1 is MGHDK and CDR2 SYGVNS. The CDR3 is 18 residues long. This chain's CDR3 is CASSGGWDRGVRNTEAFF. CDR3 nucleotides: TGTGCCAGCAGTGGAGGGTGGGACAGGGGTGTTCGGAACACTGAAGCTTTCTTT.

This clonotype has ten or more counts. The chain has TRBV7-9 and TRBJ2-1; weak D call: TRBD1 (6 bases). Germline V gene lookup returns CDR1 SEHNR and CDR2 FQNEAQ (reference sequence). Trimming stripped 5 bases from V and 5 bases from J, with 19 bases between. This CDR3 comprises 16 residues. For the CDR3, the DNA is TGTGCCAGCAGCCAATATCAGGGGTTCAGGCACAATGAGCAGTTCTTC. Translated: CASSQYQGFRHNEQFF.

This chain links TRBV29-1 with TRBJ2-7; D tentatively reads TRBD1 or TRBD2 (6 bases each). Trimming cost V 5 bases and J 1 base, with 12 bases left between them. Germline CDR1 is SQVTM and CDR2 is ANQGSEA. The CDR3 spans 13 residues. In DNA form, the CDR3 reads TGCAGCGTTAGAGGGGGGAGTTCCTACGAGCAGTACTTC. This sequence encodes CSVRGGSSYEQYF.

The chain joins TRBV13 to TRBJ2-3; D is uncertain. Trimming stripped 3 bases from V and 0 bases from J, with 10 bases between. There are 15 residues in the CDR3. Germline V gene sequence: CDR1 PRHDT, CDR2 FYEKMQ (reference sequence). As DNA, the CDR3 is TGTGCCAGCAGCTTGAAGTCCGGGAGCACAGATACGCAGTATTTT. Residues: CASSLKSGSTDTQYF.

The table lists this clonotype with a few counts. One end of the junction does not line up with germline, which may come from a read error. CDR3 DNA: TGTGCCAGCAGTTTTGGCAATGGGCAGTTCTTC. This sequence encodes CASSFGNGQFF. The chain recombines TRBV27 with TRBJ2-1; D remains ambiguous. CDR1 and CDR2 from the germline V gene are MNHEY and SMNVEV (reference sequence). This CDR3 has 11 residues.